This is a list of T cell receptor beta chains from one sample in a study of blood T cells in healthy people across ages. TCRdb independently ran MiXCR on the 5' RACE reads; one entry per CDR3 protein. The sample shows 600,000 to 1,000,000 distinct CDR3 sequences, over 45% of them seen only once. Sequenced material: blood. The receptors shown here come from a man between 25 and 39 years old in good health. Each CDR3 is given with its conserved first and last residue. A D gene is named only where the DNA matches it firmly. Size is stated for part of the rows, as once, few or many counts, or as a class when the clone is expanded.

CDR3 length	clone size	D gene	J gene	V gene	CDR3 protein	CDR3 DNA
8	many	NA	TRBJ2-1	TRBV29-1	CSVNGQFF	TGCAGCGTTAACGGGCAGTTCTTC
15	once	NA	TRBJ2-6	TRBV5-1	CASSPLPAGANVLTF	TGCGCCAGCAGCCCCCTCCCCGCTGGGGCCAACGTCCTGACTTTC
11	NA	NA	TRBJ2-5	TRBV2	CTSELQETQYF	TGTACCAGCGAGCTCCAAGAGACCCAGTACTTC
15	NA	TRBD2	TRBJ2-1	TRBV29-1	CSVGEGGLAQTGQFF	TGCAGCGTTGGGGAAGGGGGACTAGCTCAGACGGGGCAGTTCTTC
15	NA	TRBD2	TRBJ2-1	TRBV20-1	CSARGRGLADNEQFF	TGCAGTGCTAGAGGGAGGGGACTAGCGGACAATGAGCAGTTCTTC
13	few	TRBD2	TRBJ2-1	TRBV29-1	CSVGSGAYNEQFF	TGCAGCGTTGGGAGCGGGGCCTACAATGAGCAGTTCTTC
16	few	NA	TRBJ2-7	TRBV5-6	CASSKPAGGRAYEQYF	TGTGCCAGCAGTAAACCTGCCGGGGGACGGGCCTACGAGCAGTACTTC
13	few	TRBD1	TRBJ1-4	TRBV6-2/TRBV6-3	CAGGTGQNEKLFF	TGTGCCGGCGGGACAGGACAAAATGAAAAACTGTTTTTT
13	few	NA	TRBJ2-7	TRBV20-1	CSVRQANSYEQYF	TGCAGTGTGAGACAGGCGAACTCCTACGAGCAGTACTTC
14	NA	TRBD2	TRBJ2-3	TRBV4-2	CASRRLAGEATQYF	TGTGCCAGCAGGAGACTAGCGGGAGAAGCTACGCAGTATTTT
13	NA	NA	TRBJ1-1	TRBV20-1	CSARQDGNTEAFF	TGCAGTGCTAGACAGGACGGAAACACTGAAGCTTTCTTT
12	NA	NA	TRBJ2-1	TRBV6-6	CASSSNKETQFF	TGTGCCAGCAGTTCAAACAAAGAGACCCAGTTCTTC
17	few	TRBD2	TRBJ2-1	TRBV29-1	CSAARLAGGSSYNEQFF	TGCAGCGCCGCGCGCCTAGCGGGAGGCAGCTCCTACAATGAGCAGTTCTTC
16	NA	TRBD2	TRBJ2-5	TRBV28	CASSYISGSVTETQYF	TGTGCCAGCAGTTATATAAGCGGGAGTGTTACGGAGACCCAGTACTTC
15	NA	TRBD1	TRBJ2-1	TRBV24-1	CATSEGQGSSNEQFF	TGTGCCACCAGTGAGGGACAGGGCAGCTCTAATGAGCAGTTCTTC
14	NA	NA	TRBJ2-1	TRBV25-1	CASSGGRINNEQFF	TGTGCCAGCAGTGGAGGGAGGATTAACAATGAGCAGTTCTTC
12	NA	NA	TRBJ2-1	TRBV5-1	CASSLEVEKQFF	TGCGCCAGCAGCTTGGAAGTGGAGAAGCAGTTCTTC
19	NA	NA	TRBJ2-1	TRBV21-1	CASSKAQRAGGLIYNEQFF	TGTGCCAGCAGCAAAGCCCAAAGAGCGGGAGGGTTAATCTACAATGAGCAGTTCTTC
14	NA	TRBD1	TRBJ2-5	TRBV28	CASTRGTGVETQYF	TGTGCCAGCACCAGGGGGACAGGTGTAGAGACCCAGTACTTC
15	few	TRBD1	TRBJ2-5	TRBV5-1	CASSPGQGSAETQYF	TGCGCCAGCAGCCCGGGACAGGGTTCGGCGGAGACCCAGTACTTC
14	NA	NA	TRBJ1-2	TRBV12-3/TRBV12-4	CASSSTNRDYGYTF	TGTGCCAGCAGCTCCACTAACCGGGACTATGGCTACACCTTC
17	NA	TRBD1	TRBJ2-1	TRBV20-1	CSATSHRDRGAHGEQFF	TGCAGTGCTACCTCCCACCGGGACAGGGGAGCCCATGGTGAGCAGTTCTTC
12	NA	NA	TRBJ2-5	TRBV11-2	CASSFTGLAQYF	TGTGCCAGCAGCTTTACAGGGTTGGCCCAGTACTTC
15	few	NA	TRBJ2-1	TRBV7-2	CASSLGRQDYNEQFF	TGTGCCAGCAGCTTGGGCCGACAGGACTACAATGAGCAGTTCTTC
14	NA	NA	TRBJ2-7	TRBV7-9	CASSRDLSRYEQYF	TGTGCCAGCAGTCGGGACCTTTCAAGATACGAGCAGTACTTC
13	NA	NA	TRBJ1-5	TRBV7-9	CASSRRLGSPQHF	TGTGCCAGCAGCCGTCGCCTAGGGTCGCCCCAGCATTTT
14	few	TRBD1	TRBJ2-2	TRBV29-1	CSATQGASTGELFF	TGCAGCGCCACACAGGGGGCAAGCACCGGGGAGCTGTTTTTT
12	NA	NA	TRBJ2-3	TRBV29-1	CSVVKGTDTQYF	TGCAGCGTTGTGAAGGGCACAGATACGCAGTATTTT
13	NA	NA	TRBJ1-2	TRBV19	CASSSRSYYGYTF	TGTGCCAGTTCATCCCGGTCCTACTATGGCTACACCTTC
13	NA	NA	TRBJ2-3	TRBV2	CASNKEGTDTQYF	TGTGCCAGCAATAAGGAGGGCACAGATACGCAGTATTTT
15	NA	NA	TRBJ2-3	TRBV6-2/TRBV6-3	CASSYGGAHTDTQYF	TGTGCCAGCAGTTACGGGGGGGCGCATACAGATACGCAGTATTTT
15	NA	NA	TRBJ1-6	TRBV12-3/TRBV12-4	CASSFGGVSNSPLHF	TGTGCCAGCAGTTTTGGGGGAGTGAGTAATTCACCCCTCCACTTT
15	NA	NA	TRBJ2-3	TRBV6-5	CASSYNEASTDTQYF	TGTGCCAGCAGTTATAACGAGGCTAGCACAGATACGCAGTATTTT
16	once	NA	TRBJ2-1	TRBV20-1	CSARDHETSYLDEQFF	TGCAGTGCTAGAGATCATGAAACTAGTTATTTAGATGAGCAGTTCTTC
14	once	NA	TRBJ1-3	TRBV2	CASILALPGNTIYF	TGTGCCAGCATTCTGGCTCTCCCTGGAAACACCATATATTTT
15	NA	NA	TRBJ2-7	TRBV21-1	CASSSPGHGDYEQYF	TGTGCCAGCAGCTCCCCGGGACACGGGGACTACGAGCAGTACTTC
17	NA	NA	TRBJ2-4	TRBV13	CASSSNPPGLPGHIQYF	TGTGCCAGCAGCTCCAATCCCCCGGGACTCCCTGGACACATTCAGTACTTC
12	NA	TRBD2	TRBJ2-4	TRBV20-1	CSAGASGDIQYF	TGCAGTGCTGGAGCTAGCGGGGACATTCAGTACTTC
11	NA	NA	TRBJ2-5	TRBV20-1	CSAGDSETQYF	TGCAGTGCTGGGGACTCGGAGACCCAGTACTTC
18	NA	TRBD2	TRBJ2-1	TRBV6-1	CASSRRLAGGRTYNEQFF	TGTGCCAGCAGTCGACGACTAGCGGGAGGACGGACCTACAATGAGCAGTTCTTC
18	NA	NA	TRBJ1-6	TRBV10-3	CAISKNRNRSSYNSPLHF	TGTGCCATCAGTAAAAACAGAAATCGAAGCTCCTATAATTCACCCCTCCACTTT
12	NA	NA	TRBJ2-7	TRBV2	CASSGPGDEQYF	TGTGCCAGCAGCGGACCGGGGGACGAGCAGTACTTC